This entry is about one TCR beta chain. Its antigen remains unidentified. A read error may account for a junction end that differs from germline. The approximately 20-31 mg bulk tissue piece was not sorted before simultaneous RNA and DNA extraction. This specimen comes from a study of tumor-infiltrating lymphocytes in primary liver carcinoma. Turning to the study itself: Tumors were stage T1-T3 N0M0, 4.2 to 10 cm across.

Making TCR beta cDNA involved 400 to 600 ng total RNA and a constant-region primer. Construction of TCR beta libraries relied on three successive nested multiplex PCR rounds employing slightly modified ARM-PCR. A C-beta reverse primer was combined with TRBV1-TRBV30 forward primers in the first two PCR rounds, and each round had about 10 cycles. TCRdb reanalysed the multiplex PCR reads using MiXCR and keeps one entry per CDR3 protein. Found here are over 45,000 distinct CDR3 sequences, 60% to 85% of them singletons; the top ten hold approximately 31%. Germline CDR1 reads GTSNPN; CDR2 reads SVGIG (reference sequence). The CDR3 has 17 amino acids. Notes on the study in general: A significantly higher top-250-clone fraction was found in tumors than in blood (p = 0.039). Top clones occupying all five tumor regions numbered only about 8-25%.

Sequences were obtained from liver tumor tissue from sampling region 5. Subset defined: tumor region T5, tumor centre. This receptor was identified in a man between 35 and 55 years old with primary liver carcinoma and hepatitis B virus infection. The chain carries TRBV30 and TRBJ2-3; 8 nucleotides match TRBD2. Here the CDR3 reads CAWNPGLVGTFTDTQYF. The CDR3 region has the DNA TGTGCATGGAATCCGGGACTAGTGGGAACTTTCACAGATACGCAGTATTTT.